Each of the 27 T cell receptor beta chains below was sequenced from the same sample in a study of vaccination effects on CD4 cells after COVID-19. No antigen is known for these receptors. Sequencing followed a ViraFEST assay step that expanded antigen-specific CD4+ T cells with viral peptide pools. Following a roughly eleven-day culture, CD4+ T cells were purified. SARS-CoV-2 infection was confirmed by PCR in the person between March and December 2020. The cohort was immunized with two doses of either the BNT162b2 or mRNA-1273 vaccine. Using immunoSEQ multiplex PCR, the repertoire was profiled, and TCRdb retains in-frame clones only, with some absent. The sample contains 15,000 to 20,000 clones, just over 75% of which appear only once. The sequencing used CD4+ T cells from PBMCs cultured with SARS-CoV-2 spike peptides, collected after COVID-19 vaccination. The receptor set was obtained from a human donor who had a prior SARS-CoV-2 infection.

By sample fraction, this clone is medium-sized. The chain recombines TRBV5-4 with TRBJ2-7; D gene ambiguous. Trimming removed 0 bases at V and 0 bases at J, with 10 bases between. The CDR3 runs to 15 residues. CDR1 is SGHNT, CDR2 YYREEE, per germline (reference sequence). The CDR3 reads CASSLGVVTSYEQYF. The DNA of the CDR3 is TGTGCCAGCAGCTTGGGTGTCGTCACCTCCTACGAGCAGTACTTC.

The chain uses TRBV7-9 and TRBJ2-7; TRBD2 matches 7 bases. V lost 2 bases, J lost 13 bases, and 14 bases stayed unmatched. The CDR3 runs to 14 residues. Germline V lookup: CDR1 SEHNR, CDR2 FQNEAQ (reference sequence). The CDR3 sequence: CASSLPELAQCSYF. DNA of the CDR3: TGTGCCAGCAGCTTACCGGAACTAGCGCAGTGCAGCTACTTC.

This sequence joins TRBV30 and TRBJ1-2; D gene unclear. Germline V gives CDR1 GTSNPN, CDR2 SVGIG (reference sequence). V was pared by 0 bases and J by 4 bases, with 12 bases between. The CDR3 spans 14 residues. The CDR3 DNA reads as TGTGCCTGGAGTGTAACCGGTTTGGTCTATGGCTACACCTTC. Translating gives CAWSVTGLVYGYTF.

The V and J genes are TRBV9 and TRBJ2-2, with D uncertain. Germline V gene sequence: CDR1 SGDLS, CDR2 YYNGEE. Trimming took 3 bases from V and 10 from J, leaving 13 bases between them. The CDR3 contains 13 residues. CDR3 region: CASSGPSLEELFF. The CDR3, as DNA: TGTGCCAGCAGCGGCCCGAGTCTCGAGGAGCTGTTTTTT.

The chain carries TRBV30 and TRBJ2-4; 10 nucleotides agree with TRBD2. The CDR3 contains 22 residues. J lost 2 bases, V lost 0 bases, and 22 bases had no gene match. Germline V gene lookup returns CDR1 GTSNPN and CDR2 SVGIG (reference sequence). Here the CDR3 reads CAWSVIPTGLAWDGTTKNIQYF. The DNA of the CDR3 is TGTGCCTGGAGTGTAATTCCGACGGGACTAGCGTGGGACGGGACAACCAAAAACATTCAGTACTTC.

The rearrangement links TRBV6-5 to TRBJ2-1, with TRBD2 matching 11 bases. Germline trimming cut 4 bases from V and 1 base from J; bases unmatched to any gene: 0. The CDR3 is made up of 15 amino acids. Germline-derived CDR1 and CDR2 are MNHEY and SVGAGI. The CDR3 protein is CASSSSGGSYNEQFF. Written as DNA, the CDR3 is TGTGCCAGCAGTTCTAGCGGGGGGTCCTACAATGAGCAGTTCTTC.

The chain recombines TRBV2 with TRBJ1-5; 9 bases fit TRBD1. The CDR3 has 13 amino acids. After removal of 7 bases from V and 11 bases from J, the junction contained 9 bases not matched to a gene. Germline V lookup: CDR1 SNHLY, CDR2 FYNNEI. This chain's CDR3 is CASNSGQGQAQHF. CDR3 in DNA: TGTGCCAGCAATTCGGGACAGGGACAGGCCCAGCATTTT. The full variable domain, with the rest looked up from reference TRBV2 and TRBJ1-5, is EPEVTQTPSHQVTQMGQEVILRCVPISNHLYFYWYRQILGQKVEFLVSFYNNEISEKSEIFDDQFSVERPDGSNFTLKIRSTKLEDSAMYFCASNSGQGQAQHFGDGTRLSIL.

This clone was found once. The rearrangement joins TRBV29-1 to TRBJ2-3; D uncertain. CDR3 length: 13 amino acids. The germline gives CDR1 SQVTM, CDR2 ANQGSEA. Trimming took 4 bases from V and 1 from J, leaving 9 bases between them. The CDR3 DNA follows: TGCAGCGTTGTGCAAGGAGGCACAGATACGCAGTATTTT. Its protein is CSVVQGGTDTQYF.

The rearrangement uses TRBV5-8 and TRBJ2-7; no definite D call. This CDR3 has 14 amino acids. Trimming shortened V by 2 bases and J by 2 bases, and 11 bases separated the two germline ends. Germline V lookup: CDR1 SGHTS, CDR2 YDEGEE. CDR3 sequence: CASSFTIITYEQYF. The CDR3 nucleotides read TGTGCCAGCAGCTTTACAATTATTACCTACGAGCAGTACTTC.

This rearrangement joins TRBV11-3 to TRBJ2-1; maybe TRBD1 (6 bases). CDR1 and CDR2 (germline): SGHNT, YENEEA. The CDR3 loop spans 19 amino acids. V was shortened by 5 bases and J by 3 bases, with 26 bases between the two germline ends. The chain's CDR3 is CASSPQGYRAPGVYNEQFF. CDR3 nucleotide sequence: TGTGCCAGCAGCCCCCAGGGGTATAGGGCACCCGGGGTCTACAATGAGCAGTTCTTC.

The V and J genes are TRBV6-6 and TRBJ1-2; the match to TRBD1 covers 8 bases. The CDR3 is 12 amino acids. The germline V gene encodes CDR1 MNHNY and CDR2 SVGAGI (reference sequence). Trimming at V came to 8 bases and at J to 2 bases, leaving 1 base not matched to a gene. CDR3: CASWTGNYGYTF. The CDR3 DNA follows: TGTGCCAGCTGGACAGGGAACTATGGCTACACCTTC.

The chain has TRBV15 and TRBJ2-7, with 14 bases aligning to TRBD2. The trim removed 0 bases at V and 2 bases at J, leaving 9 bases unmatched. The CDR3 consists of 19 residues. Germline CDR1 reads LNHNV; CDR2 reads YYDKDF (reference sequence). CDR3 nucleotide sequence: TGTGCCACCAGCAGAGATCCCGGACTAGCGGGAGGACCAGCCTACGAGCAGTACTTC. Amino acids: CATSRDPGLAGGPAYEQYF.

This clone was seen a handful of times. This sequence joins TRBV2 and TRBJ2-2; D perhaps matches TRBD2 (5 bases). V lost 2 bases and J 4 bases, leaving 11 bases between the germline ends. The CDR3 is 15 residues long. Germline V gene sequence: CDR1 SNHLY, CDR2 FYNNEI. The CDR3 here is CASSEMRVGTGELFF. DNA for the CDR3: TGTGCCAGCAGTGAAATGCGGGTTGGCACCGGGGAGCTGTTTTTT.

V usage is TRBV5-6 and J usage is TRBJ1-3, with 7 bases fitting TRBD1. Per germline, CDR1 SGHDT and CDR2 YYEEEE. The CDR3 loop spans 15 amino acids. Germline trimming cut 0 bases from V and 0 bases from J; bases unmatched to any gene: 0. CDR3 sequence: CASSLDRGSGNTIYF. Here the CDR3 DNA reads TGTGCCAGCAGCTTGGACAGGGGCTCTGGAAACACCATATATTTT.

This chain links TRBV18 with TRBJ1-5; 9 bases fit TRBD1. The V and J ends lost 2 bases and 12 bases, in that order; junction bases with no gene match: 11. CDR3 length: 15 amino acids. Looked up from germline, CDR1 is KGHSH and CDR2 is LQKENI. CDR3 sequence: CASSPRENRGLVQHF. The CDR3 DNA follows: TGTGCCAGCTCACCAAGAGAGAACAGGGGGCTGGTCCAGCATTTT.

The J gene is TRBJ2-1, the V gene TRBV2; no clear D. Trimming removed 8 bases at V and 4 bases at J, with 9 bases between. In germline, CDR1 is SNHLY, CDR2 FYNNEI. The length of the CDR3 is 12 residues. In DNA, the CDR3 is TGTGCCAGCGGGCCAGAATACAATGAGCAGTTCTTC. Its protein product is CASGPEYNEQFF.

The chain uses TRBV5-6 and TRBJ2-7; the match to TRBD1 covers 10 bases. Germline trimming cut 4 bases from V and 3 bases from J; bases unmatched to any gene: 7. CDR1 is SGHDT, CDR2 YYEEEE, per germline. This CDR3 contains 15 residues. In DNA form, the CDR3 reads TGTGCCAGCAGCACCCTGGGACAGGGGCACTACGAGCAGTACTTC. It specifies CASSTLGQGHYEQYF.

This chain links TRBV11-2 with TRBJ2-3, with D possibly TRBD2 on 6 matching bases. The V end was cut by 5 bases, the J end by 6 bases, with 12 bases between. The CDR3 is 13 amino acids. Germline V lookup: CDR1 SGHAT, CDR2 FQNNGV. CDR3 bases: TGTGCCAGCAGCCGGGACTTTGGGGATACGCAGTATTTT. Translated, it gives CASSRDFGDTQYF.

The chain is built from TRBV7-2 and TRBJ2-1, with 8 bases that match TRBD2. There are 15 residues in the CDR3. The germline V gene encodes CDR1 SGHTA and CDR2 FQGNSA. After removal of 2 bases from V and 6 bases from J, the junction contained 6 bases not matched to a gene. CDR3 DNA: TGTGCCAGCAGCTTACTCCGCCGGGGGGGCAATGAGCAGTTCTTC. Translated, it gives CASSLLRRGGNEQFF. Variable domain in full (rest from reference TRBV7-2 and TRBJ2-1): GAGVSQSPSNKVTEKGKDVELRCDPISGHTALYWYRQSLGQGLEFLIYFQGNSAPDKSGLPSDRFSAERTGGSVSTLTIQRTQQEDSAVYLCASSLLRRGGNEQFFGPGTRLTVL.

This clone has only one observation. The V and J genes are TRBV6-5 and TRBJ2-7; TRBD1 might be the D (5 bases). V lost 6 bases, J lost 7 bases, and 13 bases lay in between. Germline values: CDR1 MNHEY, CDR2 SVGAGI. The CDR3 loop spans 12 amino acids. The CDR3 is CASRAGFGEQYF. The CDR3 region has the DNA TGTGCCAGCAGGGCAGGGTTTGGGGAGCAGTACTTC.

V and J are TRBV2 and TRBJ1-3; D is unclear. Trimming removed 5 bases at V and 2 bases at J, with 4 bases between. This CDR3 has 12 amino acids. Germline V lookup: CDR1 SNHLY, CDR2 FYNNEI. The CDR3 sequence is CASSRAGNTIYF. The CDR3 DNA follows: TGTGCCAGCAGTCGGGCTGGAAACACCATATATTTT.

CDR3 DNA sequence: TGTGCCAGCAGCCTAAGGAGGGAGAGATTCGAGCAGTACTTC. Translating gives CASSLRRERFEQYF. The gene calls are TRBV6-5 and TRBJ2-7; D is possibly TRBD2 (6 bases). Looked up from germline, CDR1 is MNHEY and CDR2 is SVGAGI. The germline V and J ends were trimmed by 6 bases and 6 bases, with 18 bases remaining between them. This CDR3 is 14 amino acids long.

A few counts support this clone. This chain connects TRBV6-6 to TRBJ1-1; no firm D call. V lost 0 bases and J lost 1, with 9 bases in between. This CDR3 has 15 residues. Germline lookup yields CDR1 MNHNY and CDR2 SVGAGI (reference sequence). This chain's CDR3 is CASSYSEHKNTEAFF. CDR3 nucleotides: TGTGCCAGCAGTTACTCCGAGCATAAGAACACTGAAGCTTTCTTT.

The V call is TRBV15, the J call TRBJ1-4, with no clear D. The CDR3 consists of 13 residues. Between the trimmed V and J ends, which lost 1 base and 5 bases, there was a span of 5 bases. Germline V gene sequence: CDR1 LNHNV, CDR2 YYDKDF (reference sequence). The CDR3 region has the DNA TGTGCCACCAGCAGAGTCTTGAATGAAAAACTGTTTTTT. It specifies CATSRVLNEKLFF.

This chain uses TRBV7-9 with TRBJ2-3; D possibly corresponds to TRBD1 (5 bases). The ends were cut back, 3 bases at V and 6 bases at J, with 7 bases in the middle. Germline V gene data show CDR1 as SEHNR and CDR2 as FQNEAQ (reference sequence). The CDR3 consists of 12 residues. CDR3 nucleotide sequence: TGTGCCAGCAGCTTCTCAGGGGATACGCAGTATTTT. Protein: CASSFSGDTQYF.

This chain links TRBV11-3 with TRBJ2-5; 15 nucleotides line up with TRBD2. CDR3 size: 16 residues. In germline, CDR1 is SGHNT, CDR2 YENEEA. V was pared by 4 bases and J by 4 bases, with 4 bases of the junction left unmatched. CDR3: CASSSGLAGGPETQYF. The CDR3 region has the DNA TGTGCCAGCAGCTCAGGACTAGCGGGGGGGCCAGAGACCCAGTACTTC.

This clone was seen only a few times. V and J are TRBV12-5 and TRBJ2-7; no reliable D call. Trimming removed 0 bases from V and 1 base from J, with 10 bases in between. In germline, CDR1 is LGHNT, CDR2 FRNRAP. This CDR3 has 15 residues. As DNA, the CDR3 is TGTGCTAGTGGTTTGGTAGTTAAGCCTTCCTACGAGCAGTACTTC. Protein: CASGLVVKPSYEQYF.